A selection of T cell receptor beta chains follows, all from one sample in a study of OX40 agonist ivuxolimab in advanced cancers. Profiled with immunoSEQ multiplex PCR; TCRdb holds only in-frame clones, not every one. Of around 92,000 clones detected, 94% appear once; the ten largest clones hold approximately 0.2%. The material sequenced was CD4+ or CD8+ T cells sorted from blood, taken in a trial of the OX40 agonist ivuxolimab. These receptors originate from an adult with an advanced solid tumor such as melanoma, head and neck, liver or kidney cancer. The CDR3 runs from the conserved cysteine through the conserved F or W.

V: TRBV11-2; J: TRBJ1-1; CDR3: CASSLGFRGTEAFF
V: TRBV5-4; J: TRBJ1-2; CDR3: CASSLATEYGYTF
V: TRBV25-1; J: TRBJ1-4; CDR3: CASSVPTTNEKLFF
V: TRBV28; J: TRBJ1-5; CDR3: CASSLSGLNSNQPQHF
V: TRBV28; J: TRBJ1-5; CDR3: CASKEGARVNQPQHF
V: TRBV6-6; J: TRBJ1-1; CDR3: CASSSPNRANTEAFF
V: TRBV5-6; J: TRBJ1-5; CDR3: CASSLDGGRGGNQPQHF
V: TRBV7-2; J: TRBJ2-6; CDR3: CASSPGTSSGANVLTF
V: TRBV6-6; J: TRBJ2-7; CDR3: CATGNSGGEQYF
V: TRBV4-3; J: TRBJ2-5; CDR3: CASSQDRGRQETQYF
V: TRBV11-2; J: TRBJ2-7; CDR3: CASSQGDGQYF
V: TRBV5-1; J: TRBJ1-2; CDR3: CASSLDAVLSYGYTF
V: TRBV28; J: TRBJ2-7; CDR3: CASSLILAGSSYEQYF
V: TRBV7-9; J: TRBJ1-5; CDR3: CASSLTVNQPQHF
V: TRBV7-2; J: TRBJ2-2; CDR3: CASSLAGAGTGELFF
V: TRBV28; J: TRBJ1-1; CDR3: CASSYQEAFF
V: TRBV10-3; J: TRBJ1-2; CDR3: CAITGGNYGYTF
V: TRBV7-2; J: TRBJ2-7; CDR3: CASSPTRNEQYF
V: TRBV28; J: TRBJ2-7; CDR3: CASSPGTSGASGYF
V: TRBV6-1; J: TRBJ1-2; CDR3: CASSEKGNYGYTF
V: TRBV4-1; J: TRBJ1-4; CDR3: CASSQEWPVNEKLFF
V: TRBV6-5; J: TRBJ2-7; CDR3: CASSSRQGGSYEQYF
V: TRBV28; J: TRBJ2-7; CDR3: CASSRQASSYEQYF
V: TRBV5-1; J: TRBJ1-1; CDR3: CASSLEVANTEAFF
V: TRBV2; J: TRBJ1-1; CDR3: CASSVDSNTEAFF
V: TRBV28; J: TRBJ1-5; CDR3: CASSRGYSNQPQHF
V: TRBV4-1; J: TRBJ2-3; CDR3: CASSRNRGQGATDTQYF
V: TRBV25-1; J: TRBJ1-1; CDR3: CASSGGTEAFF
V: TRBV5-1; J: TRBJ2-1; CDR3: CASSLQGSEQFF
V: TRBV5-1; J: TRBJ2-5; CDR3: CASSSLRETQYF
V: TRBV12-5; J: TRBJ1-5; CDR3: CASGSYGGPQHF